A selection of T cell receptor beta chains follows, all from one sample in a study of T cell responses to AZD1222 COVID-19 vaccine. TCRdb's table, derived via immunoSEQ multiplex PCR, lists solely in-frame clones and lacks some. The sample records about 97,000 clones, about 88% being singletons. The source material was peripheral blood, sampled on day 0 of AZD1222 vaccination. Receptors originate from an adult in good health. CDR3s include the opening cysteine and the closing phenylalanine or tryptophan. The order of the fields is J gene, V gene, clone size, CDR3 protein. Only part of the rows carry a size: once, few, many, or a class if the clone is expanded.

>TRBJ1-5|TRBV6-2/TRBV6-3|once
CASSYSGGPQHF
>TRBJ1-1|TRBV3-1/TRBV3-2|.
CASSAQPQVVTEAFF
>TRBJ2-3|TRBV2|.
CASRMEFSTDTQYF
>TRBJ1-2|TRBV5-6|.
CASSLGFGPSKGYTF
>TRBJ1-1|TRBV28|.
CASNLRDNEAFF
>TRBJ1-5|TRBV4-1|.
CASSQGTGRQPQHF
>TRBJ1-1|TRBV2|.
CASRVTGKGTEAFF
>TRBJ2-4|TRBV11-1|.
CASSPSHTKNIQYF
>TRBJ2-7|TRBV5-1|.
CASSSSSGGQDEQYF
>TRBJ1-4|TRBV28|.
CATGFIGNEKLFF
>TRBJ1-6|TRBV10-3|.
CATAGTVSSYNSPLHF
>TRBJ1-3|TRBV19|.
CASSIDKTGNTIYF
>TRBJ2-1|TRBV6-5|.
CASSYSGEGANEQFF
>TRBJ2-3|TRBV27|.
CASSHLTDTQYF
>TRBJ1-6|TRBV27|few
CASSPRWDNSPLHF
>TRBJ2-3|TRBV7-3|.
CASSTSTASTDTQYF
>TRBJ2-7|TRBV29-1|.
CSVDRGSSEQYF
>TRBJ2-6|TRBV6-5|.
CASLSVGANVLTF
>TRBJ1-1|TRBV19|.
CASVSGGFTEAFF
>TRBJ1-1|TRBV12-3/TRBV12-4|once
CASSQGNTEAFF